The 4 T cell receptor beta chains below were found in one sample sequenced in a study of T cell clonality in common variable immunodeficiency. Study-level points and caveats: Common variable immunodeficiency TCR beta sequences reportedly had fewer deletions and N-nucleotide insertions.

The antigens for these receptors are not known. The assay was immunoSEQ multiplex PCR, and TCRdb's table has in-frame clones only and misses some. Singletons are absent from the sample, which has about 20,000 clones. Input material: peripheral blood mononuclear cells. All receptors derive from a human donor with common variable immunodeficiency.

This clone occurred a few times. Coverage ceases 3 residues before the CDR3 finishes, and the germline J gene fills in the end. The V and J genes are TRBV7-2 and TRBJ2-7; 10 positions agree with TRBD2. Germline loops: CDR1 SGHTA, CDR2 FQGNSA. Unmatched junction bases numbered 5, after V lost 2 bases and J lost 4 bases. The CDR3 consists of 15 residues. The CDR3 sequence is CASSLNSGRVYEQYF. The sequenced CDR3 bases are TGTGCCAGCAGCTTAAACAGCGGGAGGGTTTACGAG.

Regarding this clone: The CDR3 end is not reached by the read, which stops 3 residues before it; the germline J gene fills it in. This chain connects TRBV6-2 or TRBV6-3 to TRBJ1-6; D might be TRBD1 (5 bases). The CDR3 extends over 14 amino acids. Trimming took off 2 bases at V and 10 bases at J, with 12 bases between the two ends. Germline V gene lookup returns CDR1 MNHEY and CDR2 SVGEGT. The part of the CDR3 DNA that was read is TGTGCCAGCAGTTACGATTCCGAGGGGTCACCC. It encodes CASSYDSEGSP. The entire CDR3 protein reads CASSYDSEGSPLHF.

This clone has just a few counts. Sequencing ends 3 residues short of the CDR3 end; the germline J gene provides the rest. The J gene is TRBJ2-3, the V gene TRBV18; 12 bases match TRBD2. Germline assignment: CDR1 KGHSH and CDR2 LQKENI. V trimming: 3 bases; J trimming: 6 bases; junction bases outside the gene matches: 13. The CDR3 extends over 18 amino acids. CDR3 in amino acids: CASSPQRLAGGSADTQYF. The DNA read from the CDR3 is TGTGCCAGCTCACCGCAGCGGCTAGCGGGGGGGTCAGCGGATACG.

This clone has only a few counts. Read sequence stops 3 residues before the CDR3 end, and the germline J gene provides the missing end. The rearrangement links TRBV7-9 to TRBJ1-5; the D gene is possibly TRBD1 (5 bases). Trimming left V 1 base short and J 5 bases short, with 6 bases between. From germline, CDR1 is SEHNR and CDR2 FQNEAQ (reference sequence). This CDR3 contains 13 residues. The CDR3: CASSLGGDQPQHF. The sequenced part of the CDR3 DNA is TGTGCCAGCAGCTTAGGGGGGGATCAGCCC.